This passage covers 24 T cell receptor beta chains from one sample sequenced in a study of OX40 agonist ivuxolimab in advanced cancers. Produced via immunoSEQ multiplex PCR; TCRdb's table is partial and in-frame only. The sample holds 35,000 to 40,000 clones; approximately 90% are singletons and the top ten take 7.5% to 10%. Specimen: CD4+ or CD8+ T cells sorted from blood, collected in a trial of the OX40 agonist ivuxolimab. These TCRs come from an adult with an advanced solid tumor such as melanoma, head and neck, liver or kidney cancer.

The chain combines TRBV30 with TRBJ2-3; D may match TRBD1 or TRBD2 (5 bases each). The V gene lost 5 bases and the J gene lost 3 bases, with 12 bases spanning the gap. The V gene's germline CDR1 is GTSNPN and CDR2 SVGIG (reference sequence). The CDR3 consists of 13 residues. CDR3 loop: CAWGGPETDTQYF. The CDR3 nucleotides read TGTGCCTGGGGGGGACCAGAAACAGATACGCAGTATTTT.

The chain has TRBV6-8 and TRBJ2-2; the D is unclear. The V end was cut by 8 bases, the J end by 8 bases, with 9 bases between. This CDR3 is built from 11 residues. Germline lookup yields CDR1 MNHGY and CDR2 SAAAGT. The CDR3 region is CASVGTGELFF. The DNA for the CDR3 is TGTGCCAGCGTCGGAACAGGGGAGCTGTTTTTT.

The chain combines TRBV7-9 with TRBJ2-7, with 7 positions matching TRBD2. This CDR3 region has 16 residues. Germline trimming cut 3 bases from V and 1 base from J; bases unmatched to any gene: 9. Germline loops: CDR1 SEHNR, CDR2 FQNEAQ (reference sequence). CDR3 amino acids: CASSFPTSLGSYEQYF. The CDR3, as DNA: TGTGCCAGCAGCTTCCCGACTAGCCTAGGTTCCTACGAGCAGTACTTC.

The CDR3 DNA reads as TGTGCCAGCAGCCAGGGGGTCCCCAAAAACATTCAGTACTTC. Protein: CASSQGVPKNIQYF. V usage is TRBV7-9 and J usage is TRBJ2-4; TRBD1 aligns across 7 bases. After removal of 5 bases from V and 2 bases from J, the junction contained 3 bases not matched to a gene. Germline V gene data show CDR1 as SEHNR and CDR2 as FQNEAQ (reference sequence). The CDR3 is 14 amino acids.

The gene calls are TRBV29-1 and TRBJ1-5; D unclear. This CDR3 region has 13 residues. With 7 bases removed from V and 0 bases from J, the gap between germline ends came to 10 bases. CDR1 is SQVTM, CDR2 ANQGSEA, per germline. The CDR3 sequence: CSAVDGSNQPQHF. In DNA, the CDR3 is TGCAGCGCCGTGGACGGTAGCAATCAGCCCCAGCATTTT.

This chain joins TRBV29-1 and TRBJ1-1; D not resolved. Trimming removed 6 bases at V and 6 bases at J, with 20 bases between. The CDR3 has 14 amino acids. CDR1 is SQVTM, CDR2 ANQGSEA, per germline. The CDR3 coding sequence is TGCAGCGTGCCGTTTTTCCCGGGCGTCGCTGAAGCTTTCTTT. It specifies CSVPFFPGVAEAFF.

The J gene is TRBJ2-7, the V gene TRBV7-8; 10 bases line up with TRBD2. CDR3 size: 15 residues. With V trimmed by 1 base and J by 5 bases, 5 bases remained unmatched. Per the germline V gene, CDR1 is SGHVS and CDR2 is FQNEAQ. CDR3 protein: CASSLGASGRHEQYF. The CDR3 DNA follows: TGTGCCAGCAGCTTAGGGGCTAGCGGGAGACACGAGCAGTACTTC.

The chain couples TRBV5-6 to TRBJ2-7, with 9 bases aligning to TRBD2. The CDR3 sequence is 18 residues long. Trimming at V came to 0 bases and at J to 1 base, leaving 11 bases not matched to a gene. Germline V gives CDR1 SGHDT, CDR2 YYEEEE. The CDR3 DNA reads as TGTGCCAGCAGCTTGGGTGAGTTAGCGGGAGAAAGGTCCTACGAGCAGTACTTC. Translating it yields CASSLGELAGERSYEQYF.

The chain is built from TRBV28 and TRBJ1-5; 7 bases fit TRBD1. V trimming: 8 bases; J trimming: 2 bases; junction bases outside the gene matches: 9. CDR1 is MDHEN, CDR2 SYDVKM, per germline. The CDR3 is 15 residues long. The CDR3 here is CASSHDRAGNQPQHF. CDR3 coding DNA: TGTGCCAGCTCCCACGACAGGGCGGGCAATCAGCCCCAGCATTTT. Filled out from reference TRBV28 and TRBJ1-5, the complete variable domain reads DVKVTQSSRYLVKRTGEKVFLECVQDMDHENMFWYRQDPGLGLRLIYFSYDVKMKEKGDIPEGYSVSREKKERFSLILESASTNQTSMYLCASSHDRAGNQPQHFGDGTRLSIL.

This CDR3 reads CASSVYRGYEQYV. CDR3 nucleotides: TGTGCCAGCAGTGTCTACAGGGGATACGAGCAGTACGTC. The V gene is TRBV6-1, the J gene TRBJ2-7; TRBD1 matches 7 bases. This CDR3 region has 13 residues. V dropped 4 bases and J dropped 4; count of bases not matched to a gene: 4. Germline loops: CDR1 MNHNS, CDR2 SASEGT.

The gene calls are TRBV29-1 and TRBJ2-3, with D perhaps matching TRBD1 or TRBD2 (8 bases each). Germline V gene data show CDR1 as SQVTM and CDR2 as ANQGSEA. This CDR3 contains 17 residues. V lost 7 bases, J lost 3 bases, and 26 bases lay in between. CDR3: CSGNQGASGLFTDTQYF. The CDR3 DNA reads as TGCAGCGGGAACCAGGGGGCTAGCGGGCTCTTTACAGATACGCAGTATTTT.

The chain uses TRBV9 and TRBJ2-1; no definite D call. V lost 7 bases, J lost 10 bases, and 12 bases lay in between. The germline V gene encodes CDR1 SGDLS and CDR2 YYNGEE. The CDR3 has 11 amino acids. Here the CDR3 DNA reads TGTGCCAGCCAAGGGTCCGGCGAGCAGTTCTTC. This encodes CASQGSGEQFF.

The gene calls are TRBV29-1 and TRBJ1-1, with no clear D. This CDR3 spans 11 amino acids. The germline gives CDR1 SQVTM, CDR2 ANQGSEA. The V end was cut by 5 bases, the J end by 5 bases, with 9 bases between. CDR3 nucleotide sequence: TGCAGCGTTCTCCGTGGGACTGAAGCTTTCTTT. Translated: CSVLRGTEAFF.

The rearrangement uses TRBV5-6 and TRBJ1-2; D ambiguous. The ends were cut back, 0 bases at V and 3 bases at J, with 9 bases in the middle. The CDR3 is made up of 14 amino acids. Germline V gene lookup returns CDR1 SGHDT and CDR2 YYEEEE. The DNA of the CDR3 is TGTGCCAGCAGCTTGGTCAAGGGTTACTATGGCTACACCTTC. This encodes CASSLVKGYYGYTF.

This rearrangement joins TRBV28 to TRBJ1-3; D is unclear. The CDR3 sequence is 16 residues long. The germline gives CDR1 MDHEN, CDR2 SYDVKM. The V and J ends lost 6 bases and 0 bases respectively, with 15 bases between them. CDR3 nucleotides: TGTGCCAGCAGCCCTCTGATCCAGTACTCTGGAAACACCATATATTTT. As protein: CASSPLIQYSGNTIYF. Full variable domain (rest looked up from reference TRBV28 and TRBJ1-3): DVKVTQSSRYLVKRTGEKVFLECVQDMDHENMFWYRQDPGLGLRLIYFSYDVKMKEKGDIPEGYSVSREKKERFSLILESASTNQTSMYLCASSPLIQYSGNTIYFGEGSWLTVV.

The chain combines TRBV7-9 with TRBJ2-1; D unresolved. The CDR3 length is 11 residues. Trimming stripped 3 bases from V and 8 bases from J, with 5 bases between. CDR1 and CDR2 from the germline V gene are SEHNR and FQNEAQ (reference sequence). CDR3 sequence (DNA): TGTGCCAGCAGCTTCGAAGATGAGCAGTTCTTC. This codes for CASSFEDEQFF. Supplemented by reference TRBV7-9 and TRBJ2-1, the full variable domain reads DTGVSQNPRHKITKRGQNVTFRCDPISEHNRLYWYRQTLGQGPEFLTYFQNEAQLEKSRLLSDRFSAERPKGSFSTLEIQRTEQGDSAMYLCASSFEDEQFFGPGTRLTVL.

This chain joins TRBV11-1 and TRBJ2-3, with D uncertain. The germline V gene encodes CDR1 SGHAT and CDR2 FQDESV (reference sequence). The CDR3 is made up of 13 amino acids. Trimming cost V 4 bases and J 2 bases, with 7 bases left between them. The CDR3 protein is CASSYGFTDTQYF. In nucleotides, the CDR3 is TGTGCCAGCAGCTACGGCTTCACAGATACGCAGTATTTT.

The gene calls are TRBV9 and TRBJ2-1; D unclear. The ends were cut back, 4 bases at V and 3 bases at J, with 17 bases in the middle. The CDR3 consists of 16 residues. Germline CDR1 SGDLS, CDR2 YYNGEE. For the CDR3, the DNA is TGTGCCAGCAGCCCCCCGACTGGGCCGAACTACAATGAGCAGTTCTTC. Translation: CASSPPTGPNYNEQFF.

The V call is TRBV11-2, the J call TRBJ2-3, with D maybe TRBD1 (6 bases). CDR1 SGHAT and CDR2 FQNNGV come from the germline V gene. The V end was cut by 1 base, the J end by 10 bases, with 12 bases between. The CDR3 length is 13 residues. CDR3 in DNA: TGTGCCAGCAGCTTAGGGGCGCAGGGGCCGCAGTATTTT. Translating it yields CASSLGAQGPQYF. Variable domain in full (rest from reference TRBV11-2 and TRBJ2-3): EAGVAQSPRYKIIEKRQSVAFWCNPISGHATLYWYQQILGQGPKLLIQFQNNGVVDDSQLPKDRFSAERLKGVDSTLKIQPAKLEDSAVYLCASSLGAQGPQYFGPGTRLTVL.

J is TRBJ2-7 and V is TRBV4-2; D gene uncertain. Germline CDR1 reads LGHNA; CDR2 reads YNFKEQ. V lost 1 base, J lost 5 bases, and 12 bases lay in between. The CDR3 extends over 14 amino acids. The CDR3 region has the DNA TGTGCCAGCAGCCAAGTAGTGGAAAGGCACGAGCAGTACTTC. It codes for CASSQVVERHEQYF.

CDR3 sequence reads: CSVEDPDRVTEAFF. In DNA, the CDR3 is TGCAGCGTTGAAGATCCGGACAGGGTGACTGAAGCTTTCTTT. This sequence joins TRBV29-1 and TRBJ1-1; 8 nucleotides line up with TRBD1. Germline lookup yields CDR1 SQVTM and CDR2 ANQGSEA. The CDR3 consists of 14 residues. J gave up 5 bases and V 0 bases, and 5 bases lay outside the gene matches.

The rearrangement links TRBV5-6 to TRBJ1-2; maybe TRBD1 (6 bases). Trimming took 4 bases from V and 4 from J, leaving 11 bases between them. Germline assignment: CDR1 SGHDT and CDR2 YYEEEE. The CDR3 has 13 residues. The CDR3 nucleotides are TGTGCCAGCAGCCTGGGACAACCCTATGGCTACACCTTC. Protein product: CASSLGQPYGYTF.

This rearrangement joins TRBV6-5 to TRBJ1-1, with D unclear. Trimming pared 8 bases from V and 1 base from J, leaving 11 bases between. The CDR3 is made up of 13 amino acids. The germline V gene encodes CDR1 MNHEY and CDR2 SVGAGI. For the CDR3, the DNA is TGTGCCAGCTGTCGCGATTGGAACACTGAAGCTTTCTTT. It specifies CASCRDWNTEAFF.

CDR3 sequence: CASSSLAGTYNEQFF. CDR3 DNA sequence: TGTGCCAGCAGCTCCCTAGCGGGAACCTACAATGAGCAGTTCTTC. The V call is TRBV5-4, the J call TRBJ2-1, with 9 bases that match TRBD2. Germline values: CDR1 SGHNT, CDR2 YYREEE (reference sequence). This CDR3 has 15 amino acids. V lost 3 bases to trimming and J lost 2 bases; unmatched junction nucleotides: 3.